The rows below give T cell receptor beta chains drawn from one sample of a study of cytomegalovirus exposure and HLA in healthy donors. Repertoires were generated with immunoSEQ multiplex PCR, while TCRdb's copy carries only in-frame clones and drops some. The sample records 100,000 to 150,000 clones, 90% to 95% being singletons. Sequenced: PBMCs. The receptors derive from a woman aged 18 to 35 in good health and CMV-seronegative. CDR3s leave out the opening cysteine and the closing phenylalanine or tryptophan. The D gene is left open where the match is weak.

D	V	J	CDR3
.	TRBV27	TRBJ2-3	ASSSGTQISTDTQY
TRBD2	TRBV28	TRBJ2-1	ASSLLAGAPNEQF
TRBD1	TRBV27	TRBJ2-5	ASSRTGGEETQY
TRBD1	TRBV5-1	TRBJ1-2	ASSQTGGGGYT
TRBD1	TRBV28	TRBJ1-1	ASSYLGQSEAF
.	TRBV25-1	TRBJ2-3	ASSEYRGSADTQY
TRBD1	TRBV5-6	TRBJ2-7	ASSRGGTGGYEQY
TRBD2	TRBV6-1	TRBJ2-7	ASIIRAGGPFEQY
.	TRBV7-9	TRBJ2-2	ASSLAQDTGELF
.	TRBV30	TRBJ1-4	AWTSTATNEKLF
.	TRBV29-1	TRBJ2-3	SVETSTDTQY
.	TRBV9	TRBJ1-5	ASSVSGIVDEPQH
.	TRBV11-1	TRBJ1-1	ASSFLRGNTEAF
TRBD2	TRBV5-1	TRBJ2-5	ASSLRGSTGETQY
.	TRBV9	TRBJ2-7	ASSVTPQVYEQY
TRBD1	TRBV7-9	TRBJ1-2	ASSLPGQDTYGYT
.	TRBV19	TRBJ1-4	ASSIPRRGGEKLF
.	TRBV19	TRBJ2-7	ASSIQGTYEQY
TRBD2	TRBV7-2	TRBJ2-1	ASSSPLSSGREVEQF
TRBD2	TRBV4-2	TRBJ2-1	ASSQEGSGTIPREQF
TRBD1	TRBV30	TRBJ1-2	AWNIPRQGRNYGYT
.	TRBV14	TRBJ1-2	ASSQGQNYGYT
TRBD2	TRBV7-6	TRBJ2-7	ASSLGGGGYEQY
TRBD1	TRBV28	TRBJ1-5	ASSSQGEGNQPQH
.	TRBV5-1	TRBJ1-1	ASSWGRRGDTEAF
.	TRBV2	TRBJ1-5	ASSDPYQPQH
.	TRBV30	TRBJ2-7	AWSIHGGFYPPYEQY
.	TRBV9	TRBJ1-1	ASSADRMNTEAF
.	TRBV15	TRBJ2-6	ATLQVNSGANVLT
TRBD1	TRBV27	TRBJ2-7	ASSPGQGIGEQY
.	TRBV27	TRBJ1-1	ASSPRPGGNTEAF
TRBD1	TRBV2	TRBJ2-1	ASSVSGGQGVREQF
TRBD2	TRBV28	TRBJ2-1	ASLAGAINEQF
TRBD1	TRBV7-6	TRBJ1-5	ASTLMAGQGAQPQH
TRBD1	TRBV5-1	TRBJ1-1	ASSLGQGRGTEAF
.	TRBV11-2	TRBJ2-1	ASSLGGTPNEQF
.	TRBV2	TRBJ2-7	ARQGRPIKTGSYEQY
.	TRBV6-5	TRBJ1-2	ASSWNRDGYT
TRBD1	TRBV4-2	TRBJ1-2	ASSQETGVGGGYT
.	TRBV11-2	TRBJ1-1	ASSPSSRGLTEAF
.	TRBV10-3	TRBJ2-7	ATRLGGRESPYEQY
.	TRBV27	TRBJ2-7	ASSSSPGSISYEQY
TRBD1	TRBV30	TRBJ1-6	AWSSGQASSYNSPLH
TRBD1	TRBV28	TRBJ1-1	ASSLDRGQTNTEAF
.	TRBV7-6	TRBJ2-2	ASSSSVNTGELF
TRBD2	TRBV5-1	TRBJ2-1	ASSWTSGGYNEQF
TRBD2	TRBV4-1	TRBJ2-1	ASSQEGTSGIQSYNEQF
TRBD1	TRBV2	TRBJ1-1	ASSEALRGFSQGADTEAF